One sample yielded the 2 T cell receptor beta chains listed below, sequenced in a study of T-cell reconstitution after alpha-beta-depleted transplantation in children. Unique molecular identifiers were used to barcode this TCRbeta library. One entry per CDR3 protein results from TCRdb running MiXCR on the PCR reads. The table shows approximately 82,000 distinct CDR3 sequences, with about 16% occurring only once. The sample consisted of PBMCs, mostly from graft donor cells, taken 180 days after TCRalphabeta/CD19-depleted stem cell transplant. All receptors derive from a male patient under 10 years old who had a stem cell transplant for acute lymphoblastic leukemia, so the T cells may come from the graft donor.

CDR3 loop: CASSDSLDYGYTF. The CDR3 nucleotides read TGTGCCAGCAGTGATAGTCTGGACTATGGCTACACCTTC. V usage is TRBV2 and J usage is TRBJ1-2; D gene ambiguous. CDR3 length equals 13 residues. Trimming took 3 bases from V and 3 from J, leaving 8 bases between them. CDR1 is SNHLY, CDR2 FYNNEI, per germline.

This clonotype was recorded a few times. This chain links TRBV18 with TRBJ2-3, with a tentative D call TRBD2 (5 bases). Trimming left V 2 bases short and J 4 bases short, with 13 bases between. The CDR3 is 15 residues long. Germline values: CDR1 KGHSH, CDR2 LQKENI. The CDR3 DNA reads TGTGCCAGCTCACCATGGGAGAGCGGCGCAGATACGCAGTATTTT. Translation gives CASSPWESGADTQYF.